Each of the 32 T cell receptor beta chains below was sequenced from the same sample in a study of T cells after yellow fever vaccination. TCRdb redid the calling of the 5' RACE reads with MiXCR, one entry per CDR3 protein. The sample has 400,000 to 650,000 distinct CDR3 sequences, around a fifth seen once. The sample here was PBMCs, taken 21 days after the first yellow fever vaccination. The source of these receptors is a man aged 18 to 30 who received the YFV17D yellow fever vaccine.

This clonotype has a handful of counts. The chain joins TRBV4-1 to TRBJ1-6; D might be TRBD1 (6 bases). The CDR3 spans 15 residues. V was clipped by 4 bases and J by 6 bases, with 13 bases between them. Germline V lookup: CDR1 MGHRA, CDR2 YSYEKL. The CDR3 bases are TGCGCCAGCAGCCCTGGAGGGGGTGGTAATTCACCCCTCCACTTT. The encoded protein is CASSPGGGGNSPLHF.

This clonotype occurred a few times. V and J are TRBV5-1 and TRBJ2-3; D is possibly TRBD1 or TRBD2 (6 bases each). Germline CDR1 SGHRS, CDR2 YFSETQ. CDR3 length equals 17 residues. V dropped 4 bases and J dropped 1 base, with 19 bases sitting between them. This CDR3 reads CASSLGGGGLGTDTQYF. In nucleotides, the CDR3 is TGCGCCAGCAGCCTTGGCGGTGGGGGGCTGGGCACAGATACGCAGTATTTT.

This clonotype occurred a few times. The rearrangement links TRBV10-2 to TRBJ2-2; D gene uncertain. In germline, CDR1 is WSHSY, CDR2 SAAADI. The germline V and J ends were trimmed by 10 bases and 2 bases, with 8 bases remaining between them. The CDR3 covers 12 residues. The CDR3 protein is CATLTNTGELFF. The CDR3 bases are TGCGCCACCCTAACCAACACCGGGGAGCTGTTTTTT.

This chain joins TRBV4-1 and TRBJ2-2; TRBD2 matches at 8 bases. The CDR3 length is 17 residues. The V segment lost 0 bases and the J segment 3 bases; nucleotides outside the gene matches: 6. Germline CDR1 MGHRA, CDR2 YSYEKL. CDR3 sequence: CASSQDTSGGHTGELFF. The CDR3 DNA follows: TGCGCCAGCAGCCAAGATACAAGCGGGGGACACACCGGGGAGCTGTTTTTT.

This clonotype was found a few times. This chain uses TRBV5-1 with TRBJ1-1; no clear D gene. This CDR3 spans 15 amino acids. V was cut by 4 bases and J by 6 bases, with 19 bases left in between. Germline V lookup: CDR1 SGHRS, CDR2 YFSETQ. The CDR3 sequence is CASSPEGGILAEAFF. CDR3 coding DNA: TGCGCCAGCAGCCCTGAGGGAGGGATACTGGCTGAAGCTTTCTTT.

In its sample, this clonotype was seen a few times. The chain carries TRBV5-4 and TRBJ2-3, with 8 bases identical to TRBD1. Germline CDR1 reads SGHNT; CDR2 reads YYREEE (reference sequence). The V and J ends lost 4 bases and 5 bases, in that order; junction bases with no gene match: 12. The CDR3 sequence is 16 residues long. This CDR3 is CASSHRLTGVGDTQYF. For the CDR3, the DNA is TGTGCCAGCAGCCACCGCCTGACAGGGGTGGGAGATACGCAGTATTTT.

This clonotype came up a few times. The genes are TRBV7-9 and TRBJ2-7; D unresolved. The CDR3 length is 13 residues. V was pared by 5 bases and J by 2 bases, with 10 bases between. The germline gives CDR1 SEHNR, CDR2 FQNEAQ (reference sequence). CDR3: CASSIAGAYEQYV. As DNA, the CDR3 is TGTGCCAGCAGCATCGCAGGAGCCTACGAGCAGTACGTC.

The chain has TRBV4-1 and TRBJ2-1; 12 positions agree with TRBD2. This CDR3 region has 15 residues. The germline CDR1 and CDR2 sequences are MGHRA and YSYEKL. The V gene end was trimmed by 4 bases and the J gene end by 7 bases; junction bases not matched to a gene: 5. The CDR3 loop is CASSPSGGASNEQFF. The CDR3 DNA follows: TGCGCCAGCAGCCCTAGCGGGGGGGCTTCGAATGAGCAGTTCTTC.

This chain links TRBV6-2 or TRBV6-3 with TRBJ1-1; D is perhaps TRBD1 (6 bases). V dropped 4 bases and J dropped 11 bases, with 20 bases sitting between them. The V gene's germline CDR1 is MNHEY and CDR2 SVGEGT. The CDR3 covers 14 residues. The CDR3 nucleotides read TGTGCCAGCAGTTCCCCACAAACAGGGCGGCGGGCTTTCTTT. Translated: CASSSPQTGRRAFF.

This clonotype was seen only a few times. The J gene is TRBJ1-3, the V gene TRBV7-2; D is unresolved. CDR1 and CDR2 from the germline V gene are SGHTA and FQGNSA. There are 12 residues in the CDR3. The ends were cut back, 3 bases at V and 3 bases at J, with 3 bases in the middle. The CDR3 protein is CASSFIGNTIYF. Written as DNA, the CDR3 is TGTGCCAGCAGCTTTATTGGAAACACCATATATTTT. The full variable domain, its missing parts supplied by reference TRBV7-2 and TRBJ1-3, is GAGVSQSPSNKVTEKGKDVELRCDPISGHTALYWYRQSLGQGLEFLIYFQGNSAPDKSGLPSDRFSAERTGGSVSTLTIQRTQQEDSAVYLCASSFIGNTIYFGEGSWLTVV.

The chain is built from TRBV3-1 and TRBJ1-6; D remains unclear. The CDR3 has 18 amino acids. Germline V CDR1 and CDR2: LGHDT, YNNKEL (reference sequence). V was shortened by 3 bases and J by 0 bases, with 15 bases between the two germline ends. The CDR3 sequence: CASSHSPGRSSYNSPLHF. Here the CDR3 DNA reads TGTGCCAGCAGCCATTCCCCTGGACGGAGCTCCTATAATTCACCCCTCCACTTT.

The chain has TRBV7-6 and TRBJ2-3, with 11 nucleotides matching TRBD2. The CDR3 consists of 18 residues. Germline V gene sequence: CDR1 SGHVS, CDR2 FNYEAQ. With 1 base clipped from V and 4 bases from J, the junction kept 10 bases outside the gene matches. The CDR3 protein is CASSLGVSGGVWADTQYF. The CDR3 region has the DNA TGTGCCAGCAGCTTAGGTGTTAGCGGGGGGGTATGGGCAGATACGCAGTATTTT.

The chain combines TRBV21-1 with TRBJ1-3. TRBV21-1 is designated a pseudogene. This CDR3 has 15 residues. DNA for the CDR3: TGTGCCAGCAGCAAGGGGTCTTACTCTGGAAACACCATATATTTT. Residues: CASSKGSYSGNTIYF.

The CDR3 spells CASSETGLAGAFF. In nucleotides, the CDR3 is TGTGCCAGCAGCGAGACAGGGTTGGCCGGAGCTTTCTTT. The genes are TRBV25-1 and TRBJ1-1; TRBD1 matches at 7 bases. The germline V gene encodes CDR1 MGHDK and CDR2 SYGVNS. The CDR3 covers 13 residues. With 6 bases clipped from V and 10 bases from J, the junction kept 11 bases outside the gene matches.

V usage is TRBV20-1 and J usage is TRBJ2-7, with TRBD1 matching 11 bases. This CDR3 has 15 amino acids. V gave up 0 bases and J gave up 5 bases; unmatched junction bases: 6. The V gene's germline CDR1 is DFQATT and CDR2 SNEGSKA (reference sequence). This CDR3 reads CSARDPGQGGDEQYF. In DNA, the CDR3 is TGCAGTGCTAGAGACCCGGGACAGGGGGGCGACGAGCAGTACTTC.

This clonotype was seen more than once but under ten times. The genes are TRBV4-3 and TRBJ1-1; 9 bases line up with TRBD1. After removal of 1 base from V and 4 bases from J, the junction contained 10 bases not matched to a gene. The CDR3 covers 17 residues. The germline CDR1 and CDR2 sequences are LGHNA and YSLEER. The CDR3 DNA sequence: TGCGCCAGCAGCCAAGTCCCGGGACAGGGACGTTTCACTGAAGCTTTCTTT. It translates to CASSQVPGQGRFTEAFF.

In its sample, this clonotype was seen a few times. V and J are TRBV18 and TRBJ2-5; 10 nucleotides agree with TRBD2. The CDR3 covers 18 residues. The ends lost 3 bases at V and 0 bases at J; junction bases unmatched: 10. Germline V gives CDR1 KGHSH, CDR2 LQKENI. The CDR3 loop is CASSPATGLAAYQETQYF. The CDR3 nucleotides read TGTGCCAGCTCACCCGCGACAGGACTAGCGGCGTACCAAGAGACCCAGTACTTC.

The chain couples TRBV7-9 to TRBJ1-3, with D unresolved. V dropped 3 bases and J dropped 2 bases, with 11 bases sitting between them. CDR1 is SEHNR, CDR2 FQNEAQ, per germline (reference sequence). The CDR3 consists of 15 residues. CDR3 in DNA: TGTGCCAGCAGCTTTTACCCCCTAACTGGAAACACCATATATTTT. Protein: CASSFYPLTGNTIYF.

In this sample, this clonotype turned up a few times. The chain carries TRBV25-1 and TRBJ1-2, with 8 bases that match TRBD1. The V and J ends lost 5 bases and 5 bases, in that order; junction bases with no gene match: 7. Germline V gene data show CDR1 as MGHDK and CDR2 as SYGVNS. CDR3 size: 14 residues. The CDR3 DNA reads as TGTGCCAGCAGTAAAGGACAGGGCGTGTATGGCTACACCTTC. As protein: CASSKGQGVYGYTF.

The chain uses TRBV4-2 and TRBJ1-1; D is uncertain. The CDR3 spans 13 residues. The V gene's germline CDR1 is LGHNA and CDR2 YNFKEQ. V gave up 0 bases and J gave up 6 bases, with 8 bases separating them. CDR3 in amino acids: CASSQDRYAEAFF. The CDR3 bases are TGTGCCAGCAGCCAAGATCGGTATGCTGAAGCTTTCTTT.

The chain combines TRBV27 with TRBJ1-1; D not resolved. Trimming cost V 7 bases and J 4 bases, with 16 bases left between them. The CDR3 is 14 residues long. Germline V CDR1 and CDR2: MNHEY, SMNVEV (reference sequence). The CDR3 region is CASKLAGRGTEAFF. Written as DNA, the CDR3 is TGTGCCAGCAAACTAGCCGGGCGAGGCACTGAAGCTTTCTTT.

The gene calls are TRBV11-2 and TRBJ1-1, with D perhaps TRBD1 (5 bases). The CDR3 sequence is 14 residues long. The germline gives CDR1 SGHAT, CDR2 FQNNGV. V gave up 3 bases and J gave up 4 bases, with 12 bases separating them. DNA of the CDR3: TGTGCCAGCAGCTTGCGAGGGGTCAGCACTGAAGCTTTCTTT. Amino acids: CASSLRGVSTEAFF.

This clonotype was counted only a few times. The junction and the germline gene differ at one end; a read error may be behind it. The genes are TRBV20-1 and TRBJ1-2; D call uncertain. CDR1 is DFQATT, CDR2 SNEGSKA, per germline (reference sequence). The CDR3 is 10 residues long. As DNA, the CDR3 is TGTGGTGTCGGGATCTATGGCTACACCTTC. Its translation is CGVGIYGYTF.

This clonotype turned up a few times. CDR3 sequence reads: CSARNSKVSEAFF. The DNA for the CDR3 is TGCAGTGCTAGGAACAGTAAAGTCTCTGAAGCTTTCTTT. The chain employs TRBV20-1 and TRBJ1-1; no firm D call. There are 13 residues in the CDR3. Germline assignment: CDR1 DFQATT and CDR2 SNEGSKA (reference sequence). V lost 3 bases and J 6 bases, leaving 14 bases between the germline ends.

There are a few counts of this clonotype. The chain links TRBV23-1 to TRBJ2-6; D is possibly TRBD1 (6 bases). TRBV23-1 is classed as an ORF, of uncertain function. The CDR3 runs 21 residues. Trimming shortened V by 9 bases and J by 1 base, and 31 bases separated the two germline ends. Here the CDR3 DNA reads TGCGCCAGGATGGACGACGATTATAGACCGGGACACCTATCTGGGGCCAACGTCCTGACTTTC. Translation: CARMDDDYRPGHLSGANVLTF.

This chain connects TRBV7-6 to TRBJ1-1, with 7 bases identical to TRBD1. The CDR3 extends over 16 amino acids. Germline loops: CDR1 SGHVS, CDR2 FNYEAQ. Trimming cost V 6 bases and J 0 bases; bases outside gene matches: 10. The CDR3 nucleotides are TGTGCCAGCAGTTTTTCACAGGGGCACATGAACACTGAAGCTTTCTTT. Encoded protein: CASSFSQGHMNTEAFF.

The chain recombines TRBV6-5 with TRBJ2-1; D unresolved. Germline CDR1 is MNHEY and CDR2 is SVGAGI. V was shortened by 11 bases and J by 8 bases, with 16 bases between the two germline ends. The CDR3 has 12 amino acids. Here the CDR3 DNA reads TGTGCCCGCTTCGACCCCTCGGATGAGCAGTTCTTC. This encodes CARFDPSDEQFF.

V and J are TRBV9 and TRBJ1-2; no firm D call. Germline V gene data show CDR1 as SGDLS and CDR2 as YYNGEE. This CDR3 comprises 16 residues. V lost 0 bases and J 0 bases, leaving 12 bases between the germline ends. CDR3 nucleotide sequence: TGTGCCAGCAGCGTAGATGGAGGACTAGCTAACTATGGCTACACCTTC. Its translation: CASSVDGGLANYGYTF.

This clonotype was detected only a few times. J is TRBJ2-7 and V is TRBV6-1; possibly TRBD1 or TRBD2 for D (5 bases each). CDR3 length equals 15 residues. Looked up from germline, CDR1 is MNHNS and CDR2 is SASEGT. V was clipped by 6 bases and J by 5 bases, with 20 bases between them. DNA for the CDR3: TGTGCCAGCAGGGTCCGGGACGCCTCGGTTCACGAGCAGTACTTC. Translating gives CASRVRDASVHEQYF.

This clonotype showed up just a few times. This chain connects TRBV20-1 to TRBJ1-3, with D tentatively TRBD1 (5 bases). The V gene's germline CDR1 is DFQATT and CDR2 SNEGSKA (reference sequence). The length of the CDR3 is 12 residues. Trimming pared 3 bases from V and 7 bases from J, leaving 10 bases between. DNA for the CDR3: TGCAGTGCTAGTACACAGGAGAACACCATATATTTT. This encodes CSASTQENTIYF.

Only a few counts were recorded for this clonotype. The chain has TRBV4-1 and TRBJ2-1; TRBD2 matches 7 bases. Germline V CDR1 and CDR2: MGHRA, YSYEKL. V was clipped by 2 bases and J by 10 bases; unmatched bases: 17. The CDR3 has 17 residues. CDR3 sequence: CASSQPGGSGVPGEQFF. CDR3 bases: TGCGCCAGCAGCCAACCCGGGGGAAGCGGGGTCCCTGGAGAGCAGTTCTTC.

The CDR3 nucleotides are TGTGCCAGTAGTATAGCAGGAGAGCAGTTCTTC. Residues: CASSIAGEQFF. The chain combines TRBV19 with TRBJ2-1; D not resolved. This CDR3 comprises 11 residues. Germline loops: CDR1 LNHDA, CDR2 SQIVND (reference sequence). The V end was cut by 1 base, the J end by 10 bases, with 5 bases between.